The 21 T cell receptor beta chains in this list originate from one sample, sequenced in a study of blood T cell repertoires in COVID-19. The assay was immunoSEQ multiplex PCR, and TCRdb's table has in-frame clones only and misses some. The sample carries approximately 290,000 clones, 91% recorded once. Sequencing used peripheral blood. The receptors originated from a woman aged 25 to 45 with COVID-19, enrolled during active disease.

Notes on this clone: Sequence at one end of the junction differs from germline and may be a read error. V gene TRBV29-1 combines with J gene TRBJ1-4; 10 nucleotides agree with TRBD1. From germline, CDR1 is SQVTM and CDR2 ANQGSEA. This CDR3 region has 15 residues. Written as DNA, the CDR3 is TGTAGCGTTGAAGATCTGGGACAGGGGCATGAAAAACTGTTTTTT. Protein sequence: CSVEDLGQGHEKLFF.

The chain couples TRBV6-5 to TRBJ1-1, with 8 bases that match TRBD1. There are 16 residues in the CDR3. V shed 2 bases, J shed 4 bases, and the junction held 9 bases outside the gene matches. Per the germline V gene, CDR1 is MNHEY and CDR2 is SVGAGI. The CDR3: CASSYAIPGGGTEAFF. The CDR3 coding sequence is TGTGCCAGCAGTTACGCGATACCAGGGGGCGGCACTGAAGCTTTCTTT.

The chain links TRBV5-8 to TRBJ2-1; 9 bases match TRBD1. J was trimmed by 0 bases and V by 5 bases; bases with no gene match: 6. The CDR3 extends over 16 amino acids. Looked up from germline, CDR1 is SGHTS and CDR2 is YDEGEE. The CDR3 nucleotides are TGTGCCAGCAGTCGGACAGGGGATCGCTCCTACAATGAGCAGTTCTTC. Protein: CASSRTGDRSYNEQFF.

The chain links TRBV5-6 to TRBJ2-4; 10 nucleotides line up with TRBD2. V shed 4 bases and J 0 bases; nucleotides not matched to a gene: 4. The CDR3 is 16 residues long. Germline V gene lookup returns CDR1 SGHDT and CDR2 YYEEEE. The CDR3 bases are TGTGCCAGCAGCCCCAGCGGGAGGGGAGCCAAAAACATTCAGTACTTC. Its translation is CASSPSGRGAKNIQYF.

J is TRBJ1-3 and V is TRBV7-7, with D maybe TRBD1 (6 bases). The CDR3 spans 15 residues. V lost 3 bases and J lost 2, with 11 bases in between. Per germline, CDR1 SSHAT and CDR2 FNYEAQ (reference sequence). Written as DNA, the CDR3 is TGTGCCAGCAGCTTGTCCACAGGGACTGGAAACACCATATATTTT. Translated, it gives CASSLSTGTGNTIYF.

The chain is built from TRBV29-1 and TRBJ2-1, with 13 bases aligning to TRBD2. The CDR3 is 17 amino acids. The V and J ends lost 6 bases and 0 bases, in that order; junction bases with no gene match: 8. Germline-derived CDR1 and CDR2 are SQVTM and ANQGSEA. The CDR3: CSVKGLAGTSSYNEQFF. In nucleotides, the CDR3 is TGCAGCGTGAAGGGACTAGCGGGAACAAGCTCCTACAATGAGCAGTTCTTC.

The CDR3 protein is CASSLAGVVQETQYF. CDR3 bases: TGTGCCAGCAGCTTAGCGGGAGTTGTACAAGAGACCCAGTACTTC. V is TRBV7-9 and J is TRBJ2-5; perhaps TRBD2 as D (5 bases). CDR1 and CDR2 from the germline V gene are SEHNR and FQNEAQ (reference sequence). This CDR3 is 15 amino acids long. With 0 bases removed from V and 2 bases from J, the gap between germline ends came to 10 bases.

The chain uses TRBV6-1 and TRBJ1-5; 9 nucleotides agree with TRBD1. Per the germline V gene, CDR1 is MNHNS and CDR2 is SASEGT. The CDR3 consists of 15 residues. V was pared by 2 bases and J by 6 bases, with 5 bases of the junction left unmatched. CDR3 loop: CASSERDRAGQPQHF. CDR3 DNA: TGTGCCAGCAGTGAAAGGGACAGGGCCGGTCAGCCCCAGCATTTT.

The rearrangement uses TRBV30 and TRBJ1-1, with TRBD1 as a possible D gene (6 bases). The CDR3 sequence is 14 residues long. The V end was cut by 2 bases, the J end by 9 bases, with 19 bases between. Germline CDR1 is GTSNPN and CDR2 is SVGIG (reference sequence). CDR3 region: CAWSPRGDNRKAFF. The CDR3 coding sequence is TGTGCCTGGAGTCCCAGGGGTGATAATAGGAAAGCTTTCTTT.

The V gene is TRBV9, the J gene TRBJ2-1, with D hard to call. The CDR3 contains 15 residues. CDR1 SGDLS and CDR2 YYNGEE come from the germline V gene. V lost 0 bases to trimming and J lost 0 bases, with 7 bases between them. The CDR3 nucleotides read TGTGCCAGCAGCGTAGAACCTAGCTCCTACAATGAGCAGTTCTTC. Its translation: CASSVEPSSYNEQFF.

The rearrangement joins TRBV7-9 to TRBJ2-7, with TRBD1 as a possible D gene (6 bases). Germline assignment: CDR1 SEHNR and CDR2 FQNEAQ (reference sequence). The CDR3 contains 15 residues. The ends were cut back, 5 bases at V and 6 bases at J, with 20 bases in the middle. The CDR3 DNA reads as TGTGCCAGCAGCCGTCAAGACAGGTGGGATGTCGAGCAGTACTTC. Protein sequence: CASSRQDRWDVEQYF.

The chain employs TRBV2 and TRBJ1-2; 10 bases are shared with TRBD1. The V segment lost 6 bases and the J segment 7 bases; nucleotides outside the gene matches: 11. The germline V gene has CDR1 SNHLY and CDR2 FYNNEI. This CDR3 comprises 15 residues. CDR3 bases: TGTGCCAGCAGCATGATGACAGGGGGCGCGAGTGGCTACACCTTC. Its protein product is CASSMMTGGASGYTF.

The chain recombines TRBV11-2 with TRBJ2-2, with 7 bases aligning to TRBD2. The CDR3 loop spans 15 amino acids. After removal of 2 bases from V and 2 bases from J, the junction contained 2 bases not matched to a gene. The germline V gene encodes CDR1 SGHAT and CDR2 FQNNGV. CDR3 bases: TGTGCCAGCAGCTTAACGGGACTAAACACCGGGGAGCTGTTTTTT. Amino acid sequence: CASSLTGLNTGELFF.

A few counts support this clone. V usage is TRBV24-1 and J usage is TRBJ1-2, with a weak D call TRBD1 (6 bases). The V and J ends lost 3 bases and 2 bases respectively, with 12 bases between them. This CDR3 comprises 15 residues. Looked up from germline, CDR1 is KGHDR and CDR2 is SFDVKD. Here the CDR3 reads CATSDPTRGNYGYTF. The CDR3 nucleotides read TGTGCCACCAGTGATCCCACCAGGGGAAACTATGGCTACACCTTC.

The rearrangement uses TRBV6-5 and TRBJ1-1; 7 bases are shared with TRBD1. CDR1 is MNHEY and CDR2 is SVGAGI in the germline V gene. V was clipped by 6 bases and J by 1 base; unmatched bases: 8. The CDR3 loop spans 15 amino acids. The CDR3 is CASSPLGTANTEAFF. CDR3 DNA sequence: TGTGCCAGCAGCCCCTTAGGGACAGCGAACACTGAAGCTTTCTTT.

The chain couples TRBV6-5 to TRBJ1-6, with 9 bases aligning to TRBD1. There are 13 residues in the CDR3. Germline-derived CDR1 and CDR2 are MNHEY and SVGAGI. V gave up 8 bases and J gave up 7 bases; unmatched junction bases: 3. CDR3 DNA sequence: TGTGCCAGCCTGACAGGGGGGAATTCACCCCTCCACTTT. Translation gives CASLTGGNSPLHF.

This chain uses TRBV6-5 with TRBJ1-4, with TRBD1 matching over 7 bases. The germline CDR1 and CDR2 sequences are MNHEY and SVGAGI. The CDR3 covers 15 residues. After removal of 4 bases from V and 5 bases from J, the junction contained 7 bases not matched to a gene. The CDR3 DNA is TGTGCCAGCAGTTCCCCAGGGGGGCCCAATGAAAAACTGTTTTTT. Amino acids: CASSSPGGPNEKLFF.

This chain joins TRBV10-2 and TRBJ1-4; weak D call: TRBD1 (6 bases). Germline V gene data show CDR1 as WSHSY and CDR2 as SAAADI. This CDR3 spans 15 amino acids. With 0 bases removed from V and 3 bases from J, the gap between germline ends came to 8 bases. The CDR3 bases are TGCGCCAGCAGTGAGTCGAACAGGGCTAATGAAAAACTGTTTTTT. Translated, it gives CASSESNRANEKLFF.

This chain uses TRBV28 with TRBJ2-1; D is perhaps TRBD2 (6 bases). V lost 3 bases to trimming and J lost 2 bases, with 11 bases between them. CDR3 length: 15 residues. CDR1 is MDHEN, CDR2 SYDVKM, per germline. The CDR3 DNA is TGTGCCAGCAGTTTGGCGGGCGGGGCCTACAATGAGCAGTTCTTC. Protein product: CASSLAGGAYNEQFF.

The chain couples TRBV7-3 to TRBJ1-2; maybe TRBD1 (5 bases). The germline gives CDR1 SGHTA, CDR2 FQGTGA. V was trimmed by 4 bases and J by 8 bases, leaving 14 bases between them. This CDR3 is built from 13 residues. The CDR3 coding sequence is TGTGCCAGCAGCTCCCAGGGCGCGGGAGGCTACACCTTC. Translating gives CASSSQGAGGYTF.

The chain employs TRBV19 and TRBJ2-2; no firm D call. This CDR3 has 15 amino acids. Germline V gene data show CDR1 as LNHDA and CDR2 as SQIVND (reference sequence). Trimming removed 6 bases at V and 6 bases at J, with 17 bases between. The CDR3 DNA is TGTGCCAGTAGCCATTCCGAGGAGCTCCCCGGGGAGCTGTTTTTT. This sequence encodes CASSHSEELPGELFF.